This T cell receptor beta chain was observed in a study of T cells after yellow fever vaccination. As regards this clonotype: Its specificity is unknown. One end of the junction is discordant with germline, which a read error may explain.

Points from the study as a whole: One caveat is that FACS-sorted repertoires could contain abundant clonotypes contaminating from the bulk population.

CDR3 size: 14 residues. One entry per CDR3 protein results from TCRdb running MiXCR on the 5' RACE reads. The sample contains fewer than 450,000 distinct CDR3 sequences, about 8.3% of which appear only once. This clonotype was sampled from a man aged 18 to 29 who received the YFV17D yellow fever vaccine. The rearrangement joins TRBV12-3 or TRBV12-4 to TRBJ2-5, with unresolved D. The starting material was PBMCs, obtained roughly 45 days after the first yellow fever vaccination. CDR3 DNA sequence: TGTGGCAGCAGTGCGACAAATCTAGGGGAGACCCAGTACTTC. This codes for CGSSATNLGETQYF.